The 21 T cell receptor beta chains given below trace back to one sample, sequenced in a study of blood T cell repertoires in COVID-19. Sequenced by immunoSEQ multiplex PCR; TCRdb stores in-frame clones only, minus some. The sample holds fewer than 300,000 clones; approximately 90% are singletons and the top ten take roughly 6.1%. Sample: peripheral blood. The receptors stem from a woman aged 50 to 60 with COVID-19, enrolled during active disease.

This clone has a single count. The genes are TRBV19 and TRBJ2-5, with 14 bases identical to TRBD2. The CDR3 contains 15 residues. Per germline, CDR1 LNHDA and CDR2 SQIVND (reference sequence). V was clipped by 5 bases and J by 4 bases; unmatched bases: 3. CDR3 sequence (DNA): TGTGCCAGTAGTGCGACTAGCGGGAGGGGAGAGACCCAGTACTTC. Translating it yields CASSATSGRGETQYF.

The rearrangement uses TRBV27 and TRBJ2-3; 7 nucleotides line up with TRBD2. The J segment lost 1 base and the V segment lost 5 bases, leaving 9 bases of the junction unmatched. The CDR3 runs to 16 residues. Germline CDR1 and CDR2: MNHEY and SMNVEV (reference sequence). For the CDR3, the DNA is TGTGCCAGCAGTCAATTAGCTAGCGGAGGCACAGATACGCAGTATTTT. This encodes CASSQLASGGTDTQYF.

The V gene is TRBV6-2 or TRBV6-3, the J gene TRBJ1-2, with TRBD1 matching over 8 bases. Trimming at V came to 6 bases and at J to 7 bases, leaving 7 bases not matched to a gene. The CDR3 contains 13 residues. CDR1 is MNHEY and CDR2 is SVGEGT in the germline V gene. This CDR3 reads CASSLTGVVGYTF. The CDR3 DNA sequence: TGTGCCAGCAGCCTGACAGGGGTCGTTGGCTACACCTTC.

V is TRBV4-1 and J is TRBJ2-1, with 11 bases aligning to TRBD2. Germline values: CDR1 MGHRA, CDR2 YSYEKL. This CDR3 region has 14 residues. J lost 4 bases, V lost 8 bases, and 4 bases had no gene match. CDR3 DNA sequence: TGCGCCAGCCAACGACTAGCGGGATACAATGAGCAGTTCTTC. This encodes CASQRLAGYNEQFF.

This clone was seen more than once but under ten times. The chain combines TRBV7-9 with TRBJ2-2; possibly TRBD1 for D (5 bases). The CDR3 is made up of 16 amino acids. Per germline, CDR1 SEHNR and CDR2 FQNEAQ (reference sequence). V dropped 4 bases and J dropped 3 bases, with 15 bases sitting between them. This CDR3 reads CASSSGKDTYTGELFF. The CDR3 bases are TGTGCCAGCAGCTCAGGGAAGGACACCTACACCGGGGAGCTGTTTTTT. Together with reference TRBV7-9 and TRBJ2-2, the CDR3 gives the full variable domain: DTGVSQNPRHKITKRGQNVTFRCDPISEHNRLYWYRQTLGQGPEFLTYFQNEAQLEKSRLLSDRFSAERPKGSFSTLEIQRTEQGDSAMYLCASSSGKDTYTGELFFGEGSRLTVL.

This clone is a singleton in its sample. V gene TRBV24-1 combines with J gene TRBJ2-3, with unresolved D. The CDR3 consists of 13 residues. V lost 3 bases to trimming and J lost 9 bases, with 12 bases between them. Germline assignment: CDR1 KGHDR and CDR2 SFDVKD. CDR3 sequence (DNA): TGTGCCACCAGTGATCGTGACTCAGCGACGCAGTATTTT. Protein product: CATSDRDSATQYF.

This rearrangement joins TRBV19 to TRBJ1-2, with TRBD1 matching 9 bases. J was trimmed by 8 bases and V by 3 bases; bases with no gene match: 4. Germline V CDR1 and CDR2: LNHDA, SQIVND (reference sequence). CDR3 size: 13 residues. Here the CDR3 DNA reads TGTGCCAGTAGTATGGAGACAGGGGGAGGCTACACCTTC. As protein: CASSMETGGGYTF.

The chain is built from TRBV6-6 and TRBJ2-3; TRBD1 matches 9 bases. With 6 bases clipped from V and 3 bases from J, the junction kept 10 bases outside the gene matches. Germline V lookup: CDR1 MNHNY, CDR2 SVGAGI (reference sequence). This CDR3 comprises 16 residues. The CDR3 region is CASRPTTGGGTDTQYF. For the CDR3, the DNA is TGTGCCAGCAGACCCACTACAGGGGGCGGTACAGATACGCAGTATTTT.

The chain links TRBV12-3 or TRBV12-4 to TRBJ2-1, with TRBD1 matching 7 bases. Trimming cost V 6 bases and J 6 bases; bases outside gene matches: 2. The CDR3 has 12 residues. CDR3 nucleotide sequence: TGTGCCAGCAGGGGACAGTTCAATGAGCAGTTCTTC. Its protein product is CASRGQFNEQFF.

The chain is built from TRBV19 and TRBJ1-1, with no clear D. V gave up 1 base and J gave up 1 base, with 10 bases separating them. The germline V gene encodes CDR1 LNHDA and CDR2 SQIVND (reference sequence). This CDR3 comprises 15 residues. The CDR3, as DNA: TGTGCCAGTAGTATAGGCGGACTTCCGAACACTGAAGCTTTCTTT. It specifies CASSIGGLPNTEAFF.

This clone was observed a single time. The sample contains more than one DNA sequence encoding this CDR3. The chain links TRBV19 to TRBJ2-7; weak D call: TRBD1 (6 bases). Deletions cut 5 bases from V and 4 bases from J, with 9 bases between. CDR3 length: 12 residues. Germline-derived CDR1 and CDR2 are LNHDA and SQIVND (reference sequence). The CDR3 spells CASSPGAYEQYF. The CDR3 DNA sequence: TGTGCCAGTAGTCCAGGGGCGTACGAGCAGTACTTC.

The chain combines TRBV11-2 with TRBJ2-5; D may be TRBD2 (7 bases). The CDR3 contains 13 residues. V was clipped by 8 bases and J by 4 bases, with 14 bases between them. From germline, CDR1 is SGHAT and CDR2 FQNNGV. The CDR3 region is CASGGGFGETQYF. CDR3 coding DNA: TGTGCCAGCGGGGGGGGCTTTGGAGAGACCCAGTACTTC.

CDR3 region: CASSLAQGNGNQPQHF. Written as DNA, the CDR3 is TGTGCCAGCAGCTTGGCCCAGGGGAACGGCAATCAGCCCCAGCATTTT. The chain uses TRBV5-6 and TRBJ1-5, with D possibly matching TRBD1 (6 bases). The V and J ends lost 0 bases and 2 bases respectively, with 12 bases between them. Germline CDR1 and CDR2: SGHDT and YYEEEE. The CDR3 sequence is 16 residues long.

In DNA form, the CDR3 reads TGTGCCAGCAGCCTTAGTAGCGGGAGGTACACCGGGGAGCTGTTTTTT. This translates into CASSLSSGRYTGELFF. This rearrangement joins TRBV4-2 to TRBJ2-2; 10 nucleotides agree with TRBD2. The CDR3 length is 16 residues. CDR1 and CDR2 (germline): LGHNA, YNFKEQ. V shed 4 bases and J 3 bases; nucleotides not matched to a gene: 5.

The DNA of the CDR3 is TGTGCCAGCAGCCCGACTAGCGGGAGTGTCGAGCAGTACTTC. Amino acids: CASSPTSGSVEQYF. The chain employs TRBV11-3 and TRBJ2-7, with 12 bases lining up with TRBD2. J lost 6 bases, V lost 5 bases, and 5 bases had no gene match. The CDR3 totals 14 residues. Germline CDR1 reads SGHNT; CDR2 reads YENEEA.

The chain is built from TRBV19 and TRBJ2-2, with D hard to call. The CDR3 sequence is 14 residues long. V lost 4 bases to trimming and J lost 7 bases, with 13 bases between them. CDR1 LNHDA and CDR2 SQIVND come from the germline V gene (reference sequence). In DNA form, the CDR3 reads TGTGCCAGTAGTAGTGATACTAAAGGCGGGGAGCTGTTTTTT. Translation gives CASSSDTKGGELFF. Variable domain in full (rest from reference TRBV19 and TRBJ2-2): DGGITQSPKYLFRKEGQNVTLSCEQNLNHDAMYWYRQDPGQGLRLIYYSQIVNDFQKGDIAEGYSVSREKKESFPLTVTSAQKNPTAFYLCASSSDTKGGELFFGEGSRLTVL.

Only a few counts were recorded for this clone. The rearrangement links TRBV19 to TRBJ1-4; TRBD1 agrees at 7 bases. After removal of 2 bases from V and 12 bases from J, the junction contained 9 bases not matched to a gene. The CDR3 contains 14 residues. In germline, CDR1 is LNHDA, CDR2 SQIVND (reference sequence). The DNA of the CDR3 is TGTGCCAGTAGTATACCGGGACAGCTAGGCCAACTGTTTTTT. Its protein product is CASSIPGQLGQLFF.

The gene calls are TRBV5-1 and TRBJ1-6; maybe TRBD1 (6 bases). V shed 5 bases and J shed 5 bases, with 11 bases lying between them. There are 14 residues in the CDR3. From germline, CDR1 is SGHRS and CDR2 YFSETQ. The CDR3 DNA reads TGCGCCAGCAGAAGGGGGACGGATAATTCACCCCTCCACTTT. Residues: CASRRGTDNSPLHF.

V is TRBV6-1 and J is TRBJ2-7; a possible D gene is TRBD1 (5 bases). CDR3 length: 15 residues. CDR1 MNHNS and CDR2 SASEGT come from the germline V gene. Trimming took off 3 bases at V and 4 bases at J, with 16 bases between the two ends. Written as DNA, the CDR3 is TGTGCCAGCAGTGACCCAACAGGTGAAGTTTACGAGCAGTACTTC. Translating gives CASSDPTGEVYEQYF.

The V and J genes are TRBV6-2 or TRBV6-3 and TRBJ2-5, with 9 bases aligning to TRBD2. This CDR3 spans 15 amino acids. V shed 4 bases, J shed 5 bases, and the junction held 8 bases outside the gene matches. Germline values: CDR1 MNHEY, CDR2 SVGEGT. The DNA of the CDR3 is TGTGCCAGCAGTTTGCGTAGCGGGAGTTGGGAGACCCAGTACTTC. Protein product: CASSLRSGSWETQYF.

The gene calls are TRBV19 and TRBJ1-1; the D gene is possibly TRBD1 (5 bases). The V end was cut by 7 bases, the J end by 5 bases, with 14 bases between. The CDR3 contains 13 residues. Germline V gene data show CDR1 as LNHDA and CDR2 as SQIVND (reference sequence). CDR3 amino acids: CASNGGDTTEAFF. As DNA, the CDR3 is TGTGCCAGTAACGGGGGGGATACTACTGAAGCTTTCTTT.